One sample yielded the 21 T cell receptor beta chains listed below, sequenced in a study of control samples from healthy donors and cancer patients. Assay: immunoSEQ multiplex PCR; the TCRdb copy retains only in-frame clones and omits some. Of about 220,000 clones in the sample, just under 95% were seen once. The sample taken for sequencing was blood. The source is a man aged 50 or older in good health.

The CDR3 sequence is CASSPDGDYEQYF. The CDR3 region has the DNA TGTGCCAGCAGCCCGGACGGAGACTACGAGCAGTACTTC. The chain joins TRBV7-2 to TRBJ2-7; no clear D gene. The CDR3 totals 13 residues. The V gene lost 5 bases and the J gene lost 3 bases, with 11 bases spanning the gap. The germline CDR1 and CDR2 sequences are SGHTA and FQGNSA.

The sample holds one count of this clone. The J gene is TRBJ1-2, the V gene TRBV19; 8 bases are shared with TRBD1. J was trimmed by 1 base and V by 3 bases; bases with no gene match: 7. The CDR3 length is 16 residues. Germline assignment: CDR1 LNHDA and CDR2 SQIVND (reference sequence). The CDR3 sequence is CASSIQQGAVNYGYTF. For the CDR3, the DNA is TGTGCCAGTAGTATCCAGCAGGGGGCAGTTAACTATGGCTACACCTTC.

The V call is TRBV19, the J call TRBJ1-2, with 9 bases fitting TRBD1. The V and J ends lost 5 bases and 4 bases, in that order; junction bases with no gene match: 8. Germline-derived CDR1 and CDR2 are LNHDA and SQIVND (reference sequence). CDR3 length equals 15 residues. CDR3: CASSWPGQGTYGYTF. The CDR3 DNA is TGTGCCAGTAGTTGGCCCGGACAGGGGACCTATGGCTACACCTTC. The full variable domain, its missing parts supplied by reference TRBV19 and TRBJ1-2, is DGGITQSPKYLFRKEGQNVTLSCEQNLNHDAMYWYRQDPGQGLRLIYYSQIVNDFQKGDIAEGYSVSREKKESFPLTVTSAQKNPTAFYLCASSWPGQGTYGYTFGSGTRLTVV.

The chain uses TRBV28 and TRBJ1-2, with D unclear. V gave up 5 bases and J gave up 4 bases, with 8 bases separating them. The CDR3 contains 12 residues. Germline CDR1 MDHEN, CDR2 SYDVKM. The CDR3 spells CASSPKIYGYTF. CDR3 DNA sequence: TGTGCCAGCAGTCCAAAAATCTATGGCTACACCTTC.

The chain carries TRBV5-1 and TRBJ2-3; D gene unclear. V was shortened by 4 bases and J by 0 bases, with 6 bases between the two germline ends. Germline-derived CDR1 and CDR2 are SGHRS and YFSETQ. The CDR3 is 13 residues long. The CDR3 DNA follows: TGCGCCAGCAGCACCCAAAGCACAGATACGCAGTATTTT. Encoded protein: CASSTQSTDTQYF.

The chain is built from TRBV7-8 and TRBJ1-6; D unresolved. This CDR3 contains 16 residues. Germline assignment: CDR1 SGHVS and CDR2 FQNEAQ. V was cut by 2 bases and J by 7 bases, with 15 bases left in between. DNA for the CDR3: TGTGCCAGCAGCTTACTCGCGGGATCTCGAAATTCACCCCTCCACTTT. It codes for CASSLLAGSRNSPLHF.

The chain joins TRBV4-1 to TRBJ2-3; 11 bases agree with TRBD2. The germline gives CDR1 MGHRA, CDR2 YSYEKL. This CDR3 is built from 17 residues. With V trimmed by 5 bases and J by 0 bases, 7 bases remained unmatched. CDR3 nucleotides: TGCGCCAGCAGCTTAGCGGGGGGGTCCTCTAGCACAGATACGCAGTATTTT. It is translated as CASSLAGGSSSTDTQYF.

The chain uses TRBV5-1 and TRBJ2-3; D call uncertain. Germline values: CDR1 SGHRS, CDR2 YFSETQ. CDR3 length: 14 residues. Trimming took 1 base from V and 2 from J, leaving 8 bases between them. The CDR3 region has the DNA TGCGCCAGCAGCTTGAGCACGTACACAGATACGCAGTATTTT. This sequence encodes CASSLSTYTDTQYF. Full variable domain (rest looked up from reference TRBV5-1 and TRBJ2-3): KAGVTQTPRYLIKTRGQQVTLSCSPISGHRSVSWYQQTPGQGLQFLFEYFSETQRNKGNFPGRFSGRQFSNSRSEMNVSTLELGDSALYLCASSLSTYTDTQYFGPGTRLTVL.

This clone was seen a single time. The chain has TRBV7-2 and TRBJ1-3, with D perhaps TRBD1 (5 bases). The CDR3 length is 16 residues. V lost 5 bases to trimming and J lost 2 bases, with 16 bases between them. Germline assignment: CDR1 SGHTA and CDR2 FQGNSA. The CDR3 region is CASSVRQQSAGNTIYF. The CDR3 bases are TGTGCCAGCAGCGTTAGACAGCAATCGGCTGGAAACACCATATATTTT.

V is TRBV20-1 and J is TRBJ2-1; D remains ambiguous. The CDR3 sequence is 11 residues long. CDR1 is DFQATT, CDR2 SNEGSKA, per germline (reference sequence). Trimming took off 3 bases at V and 8 bases at J, with 8 bases between the two ends. The chain's CDR3 is CSARRRDEQFF. The CDR3 DNA sequence: TGCAGTGCTAGGAGAAGGGATGAGCAGTTCTTC.

V and J are TRBV7-2 and TRBJ1-6, with 9 bases lining up with TRBD1. Germline loops: CDR1 SGHTA, CDR2 FQGNSA. After removal of 5 bases from V and 7 bases from J, the junction contained 9 bases not matched to a gene. The CDR3 has 16 residues. CDR3 DNA: TGTGCCAGCAGCATTAGGGGACAGGGCGGAAATTCACCCCTCCACTTT. Translation gives CASSIRGQGGNSPLHF.

The chain employs TRBV7-9 and TRBJ2-1, with TRBD2 identical over 7 bases. Germline lookup yields CDR1 SEHNR and CDR2 FQNEAQ (reference sequence). CDR3 size: 14 residues. The V segment lost 1 base and the J segment 9 bases; nucleotides outside the gene matches: 6. CDR3: CASSLERRGFEQFF. The CDR3 DNA follows: TGTGCCAGCAGCTTAGAGAGGCGGGGGTTTGAGCAGTTCTTC.

This rearrangement joins TRBV7-2 to TRBJ1-1, with a tentative D call TRBD1 (5 bases). CDR1 and CDR2 (germline): SGHTA, FQGNSA. CDR3 length: 14 amino acids. Trimming removed 7 bases at V and 4 bases at J, with 16 bases between. CDR3 in DNA: TGTGCCAGCAAGGGGCCAGGGAGGTCCACTGAAGCTTTCTTT. Translated: CASKGPGRSTEAFF.

The genes are TRBV5-4 and TRBJ2-7; TRBD2 matches at 9 bases. The CDR3 length is 14 residues. The germline V gene encodes CDR1 SGHNT and CDR2 YYREEE (reference sequence). The V and J ends lost 1 base and 4 bases, in that order; junction bases with no gene match: 3. CDR3 sequence: CASSLTSGLYEQYF. The CDR3 coding sequence is TGTGCCAGCAGCTTGACTAGCGGGTTATACGAGCAGTACTTC.

V gene TRBV4-1 combines with J gene TRBJ2-7; D might be TRBD2 (5 bases). Germline V gene lookup returns CDR1 MGHRA and CDR2 YSYEKL. The CDR3 length is 14 residues. V was shortened by 0 bases and J by 1 base, with 7 bases between the two germline ends. In DNA form, the CDR3 reads TGCGCCAGCAGCCAAGATGGCGGGTCCTACGAGCAGTACGTC. As protein: CASSQDGGSYEQYV.

The chain links TRBV3-1 (or the pseudogene TRBV3-2) to TRBJ1-2; D is unclear. Germline CDR1 is LGHDT and CDR2 is YNNKEL (reference sequence). V lost 0 bases to trimming and J lost 6 bases, with 14 bases between them. This CDR3 comprises 15 residues. The CDR3 protein is CASSQEIRKGHGYTF. The CDR3 nucleotides are TGTGCCAGCAGCCAAGAAATCCGTAAAGGCCATGGCTACACCTTC.

The V gene is TRBV6-1, the J gene TRBJ1-5; D might be TRBD1 (5 bases). The CDR3 contains 16 residues. Germline V lookup: CDR1 MNHNS, CDR2 SASEGT. Deletions cut 2 bases from V and 2 bases from J, with 13 bases between. CDR3 in amino acids: CASSEQGGIGNQPQHF. DNA for the CDR3: TGTGCCAGCAGTGAACAGGGAGGTATCGGCAATCAGCCCCAGCATTTT.

V is TRBV6-6 and J is TRBJ1-5, with D unresolved. V was pared by 6 bases and J by 7 bases, with 10 bases between. This CDR3 has 12 amino acids. The germline V gene encodes CDR1 MNHNY and CDR2 SVGAGI (reference sequence). CDR3 nucleotides: TGTGCCAGCAGGGCTTTAGGGCAGCCCCAGCATTTT. Protein: CASRALGQPQHF.

The chain couples TRBV28 to TRBJ1-2; 9 positions agree with TRBD1. This CDR3 has 17 residues. J gave up 4 bases and V 2 bases, and 11 bases lay outside the gene matches. Looked up from germline, CDR1 is MDHEN and CDR2 is SYDVKM. CDR3 sequence reads: CASSLIGTGKGGYGYTF. The CDR3, as DNA: TGTGCCAGCAGTTTAATAGGGACAGGGAAAGGTGGCTATGGCTACACCTTC.

This chain connects TRBV28 to TRBJ1-5; D uncertain. Germline CDR1 is MDHEN and CDR2 is SYDVKM. The V and J ends lost 8 bases and 0 bases respectively, with 17 bases between them. The CDR3 has 16 amino acids. CDR3: CASGYWDSYSNQPQHF. CDR3 nucleotides: TGTGCCAGCGGGTACTGGGATTCTTATAGCAATCAGCCCCAGCATTTT.

The chain has TRBV28 and TRBJ1-5, with D maybe TRBD1 (5 bases). Trimming pared 6 bases from V and 12 bases from J, leaving 12 bases between. Looked up from germline, CDR1 is MDHEN and CDR2 is SYDVKM. The CDR3 has 11 amino acids. DNA of the CDR3: TGTGCCAGCAGGGGGCGAGCCGTCCAGCATTTT. It yields the protein CASRGRAVQHF.